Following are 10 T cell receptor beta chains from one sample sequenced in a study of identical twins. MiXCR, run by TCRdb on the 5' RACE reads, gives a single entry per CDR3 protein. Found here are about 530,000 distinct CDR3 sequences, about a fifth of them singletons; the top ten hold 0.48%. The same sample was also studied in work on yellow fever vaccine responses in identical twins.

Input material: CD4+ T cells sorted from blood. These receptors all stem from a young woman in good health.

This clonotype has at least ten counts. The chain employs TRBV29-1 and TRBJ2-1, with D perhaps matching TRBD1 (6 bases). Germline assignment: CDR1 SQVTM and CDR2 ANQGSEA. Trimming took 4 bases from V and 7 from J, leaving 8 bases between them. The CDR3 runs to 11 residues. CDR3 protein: CSVGQGNEQFF. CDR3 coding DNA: TGCAGCGTTGGTCAGGGGAATGAGCAGTTCTTC.

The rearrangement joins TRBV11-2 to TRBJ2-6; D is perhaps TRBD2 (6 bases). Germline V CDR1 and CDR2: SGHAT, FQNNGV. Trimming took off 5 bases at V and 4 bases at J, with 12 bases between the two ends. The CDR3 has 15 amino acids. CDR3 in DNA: TGTGCCAGCAGCCCCGGGAGACTCGGGGCCAACGTCCTGACTTTC. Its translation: CASSPGRLGANVLTF.

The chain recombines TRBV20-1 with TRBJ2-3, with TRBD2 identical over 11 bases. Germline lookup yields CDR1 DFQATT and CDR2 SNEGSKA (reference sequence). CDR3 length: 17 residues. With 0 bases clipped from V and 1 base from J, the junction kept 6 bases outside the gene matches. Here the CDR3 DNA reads TGCAGTGCTAGAGATTTAGCGGGGGGGCGGGGCACAGATACGCAGTATTTT. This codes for CSARDLAGGRGTDTQYF.

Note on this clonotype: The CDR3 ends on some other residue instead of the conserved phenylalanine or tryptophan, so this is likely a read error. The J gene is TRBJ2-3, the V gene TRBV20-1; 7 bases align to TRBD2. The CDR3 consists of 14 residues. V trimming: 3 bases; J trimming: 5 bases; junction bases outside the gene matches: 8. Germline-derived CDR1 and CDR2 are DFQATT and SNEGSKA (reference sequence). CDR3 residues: CSASTRGEKDTQYL. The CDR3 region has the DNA TGCAGTGCTAGCACCCGGGGGGAAAAAGATACGCAGTATCTT.

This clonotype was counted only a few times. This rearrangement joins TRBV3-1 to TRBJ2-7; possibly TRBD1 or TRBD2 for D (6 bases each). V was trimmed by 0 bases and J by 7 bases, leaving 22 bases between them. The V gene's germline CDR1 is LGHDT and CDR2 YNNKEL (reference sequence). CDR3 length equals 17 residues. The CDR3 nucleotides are TGTGCCAGCAGCCAAGATCGAGGCACTAGGGGGGTTATAGAGCAGTACTTC. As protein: CASSQDRGTRGVIEQYF.

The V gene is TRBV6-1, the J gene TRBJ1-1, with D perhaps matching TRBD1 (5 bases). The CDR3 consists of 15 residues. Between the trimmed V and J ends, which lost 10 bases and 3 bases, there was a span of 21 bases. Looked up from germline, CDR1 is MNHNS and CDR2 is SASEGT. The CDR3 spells CATLPGAPRDTEAFF. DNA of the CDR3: TGTGCCACCCTTCCCGGGGCCCCTAGAGACACTGAAGCTTTCTTT.

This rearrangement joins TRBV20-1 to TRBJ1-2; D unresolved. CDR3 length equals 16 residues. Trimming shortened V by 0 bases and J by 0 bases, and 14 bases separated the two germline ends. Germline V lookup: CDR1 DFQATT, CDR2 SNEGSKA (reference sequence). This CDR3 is CSARDGKLPSNYGYTF. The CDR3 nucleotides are TGCAGTGCTAGAGATGGAAAGCTACCTTCTAACTATGGCTACACCTTC.

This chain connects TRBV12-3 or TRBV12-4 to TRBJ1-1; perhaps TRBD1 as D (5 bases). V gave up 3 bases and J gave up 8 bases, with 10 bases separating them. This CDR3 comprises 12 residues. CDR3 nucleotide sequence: TGTGCCAGCAGTTTTATCCAGGGCGAAGCTTTCTTT. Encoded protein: CASSFIQGEAFF.

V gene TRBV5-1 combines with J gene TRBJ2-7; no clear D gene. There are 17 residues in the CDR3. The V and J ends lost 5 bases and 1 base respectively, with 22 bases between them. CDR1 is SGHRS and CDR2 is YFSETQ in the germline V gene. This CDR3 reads CASSYRASALESYEQYF. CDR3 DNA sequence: TGCGCCAGCAGTTATCGGGCGAGCGCCCTAGAATCCTACGAGCAGTACTTC.

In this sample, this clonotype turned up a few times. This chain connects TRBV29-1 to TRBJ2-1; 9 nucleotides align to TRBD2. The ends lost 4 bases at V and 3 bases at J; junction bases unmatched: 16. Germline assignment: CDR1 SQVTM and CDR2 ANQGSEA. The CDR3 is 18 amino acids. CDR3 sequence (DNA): TGCAGCGTTGCCCGACTCGGGACTAGCTCACTCTACTACAATGAGCAGTTCTTC. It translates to CSVARLGTSSLYYNEQFF.